These T cell receptor beta chains were read from a single sample in a study of graft-versus-host responses after intestinal transplantation. Antigens for these TCRs are unknown. Repertoires were generated with immunoSEQ multiplex PCR, while TCRdb's copy carries only in-frame clones and drops some. The sample holds approximately 90,000 clones; about 93% are singletons and the top ten take more than 1.5%. Sequenced here: unstimulated CD8+ T cells sorted from spleen or lymph node cells, sampled before intestinal transplant. The receptors were gathered from a human donor who received an intestinal transplant. CDR3s include the opening cysteine and the closing phenylalanine or tryptophan. A D gene is named only where the DNA matches it firmly. Some rows mark clone size as missing; the rest say once, few, many or name a class of expanded clone.

V: TRBV27
size: -
J: TRBJ2-3
D: -
DNA: TGTGCCAGCAGTTTTCTTAGCCCCACAGATACGCAGTATTTT
CDR3: CASSFLSPTDTQYF

V: TRBV2
size: -
J: TRBJ2-1
D: -
DNA: TGTGCCAGCGGTAAGCTAGCATCCTACAATGAGCAGTTCTTC
CDR3: CASGKLASYNEQFF

V: TRBV5-1
size: -
J: TRBJ1-1
D: -
DNA: TGCGCCAGCAGCTTGGCGGAGTCTGGAGCTTTCTTT
CDR3: CASSLAESGAFF

V: TRBV5-4
size: -
J: TRBJ1-1
D: -
DNA: TGTGCCAGCAGCTTGGGAAGCTACACTGAAGCTTTCTTT
CDR3: CASSLGSYTEAFF

V: TRBV4-3
size: -
J: TRBJ1-6
D: -
DNA: TGCGCCAGCAGCCAAGGTGAGCGTCAGAACCCTAGCTCCTATAATTCACCCCTCCACTTT
CDR3: CASSQGERQNPSSYNSPLHF

V: TRBV27
size: -
J: TRBJ2-1
D: -
DNA: TGTGCCAGCAAGGGACTCGACAATGAGCAGTTCTTC
CDR3: CASKGLDNEQFF

V: TRBV4-3
size: -
J: TRBJ1-5
D: TRBD1
DNA: TGCGCCAGCAGCGCCGGGACAGGGAGCAATCAGCCCCAGCATTTT
CDR3: CASSAGTGSNQPQHF

V: TRBV30
size: once
J: TRBJ2-5
D: -
DNA: TGTGCCTGGAGTCCCCGGACAGCCCGAGAGACCCAGTACTTC
CDR3: CAWSPRTARETQYF

V: TRBV27
size: -
J: TRBJ2-5
D: TRBD1
DNA: TGTGCCAGCAGACCGGGACAGGGGGCGGGGGAGACCCAGTACTTC
CDR3: CASRPGQGAGETQYF

V: TRBV4-3
size: -
J: TRBJ1-2
D: -
DNA: TGCGCCAGCAGCCAAGATGGAGGGTTTGGCTATGGCTACACCTTC
CDR3: CASSQDGGFGYGYTF

V: TRBV5-1
size: -
J: TRBJ1-5
D: TRBD1
DNA: TGCGCCAGCAGCCCGGGGACAGGGGGCGGACAGCCCCAGCATTTT
CDR3: CASSPGTGGGQPQHF

V: TRBV27
size: once
J: TRBJ1-2
D: TRBD1
DNA: TGTGCCAGCAGTGCGTCGACAGGGTTCGGAAACTATGGCTACACCTTC
CDR3: CASSASTGFGNYGYTF

V: TRBV30
size: -
J: TRBJ2-7
D: -
DNA: TGTGCCTGTGTTGGATGCGGGGACGGCTCCTACGAGCAGTACTTC
CDR3: CACVGCGDGSYEQYF

V: TRBV5-6
size: -
J: TRBJ2-7
D: -
DNA: TGTGCCAGCAGCCGGACCCAGGAGGGGGCACTTTACGAGCAGTACTTC
CDR3: CASSRTQEGALYEQYF

V: TRBV2
size: -
J: TRBJ2-1
D: -
DNA: TGTGCCAGCAGTGAAGGGCAGGGGATTTACAATGAGCAGTTCTTC
CDR3: CASSEGQGIYNEQFF

V: TRBV4-3
size: -
J: TRBJ2-1
D: TRBD1
DNA: TGCGCCAGCGCCCAAGATAGGGCGACAGGGAGCTCCTACAATGAGCAGTTCTTC
CDR3: CASAQDRATGSSYNEQFF

V: TRBV4-3
size: -
J: TRBJ1-6
D: -
DNA: TGCGCCAGCAGCCAAGGCGAGGCGTACGGGAAGGGCCTAGATTCACCCCTCCACTTT
CDR3: CASSQGEAYGKGLDSPLHF

V: TRBV2
size: -
J: TRBJ2-7
D: -
DNA: TGTGCCAGCAGTGAACTCGAGCAGTACTTC
CDR3: CASSELEQYF

V: TRBV13
size: -
J: TRBJ2-2
D: -
DNA: TGTGCCAGCAGCTCACGGGTCCCGGCCGGGGAGCTGTTTTTT
CDR3: CASSSRVPAGELFF

V: TRBV4-3
size: -
J: TRBJ2-1
D: -
DNA: TGCGCCAGCAGCCAAGATCCACAGGGCCCCTACAATGAGCAGTTCTTC
CDR3: CASSQDPQGPYNEQFF

V: TRBV4-3
size: -
J: TRBJ2-7
D: -
DNA: TGCGCCAGCAGCCAAGAAAGGGCGGGGATGGACGAGCAGTACTTC
CDR3: CASSQERAGMDEQYF

V: TRBV27
size: -
J: TRBJ2-5
D: -
DNA: TGTGCCAGCAGTTCATGGACAGATCAAGAGACCCAGTACTTC
CDR3: CASSSWTDQETQYF

V: TRBV21-1
size: -
J: TRBJ1-6
D: -
DNA: TGTGCCAGCAGCACGGGACAGGTTTATTCACCCCTCCACTTT
CDR3: CASSTGQVYSPLHF

V: TRBV16
size: -
J: TRBJ2-1
D: TRBD2
DNA: TGTGCCAGCACTTACGGGGGGGCCGATGAGCAGTTCTTC
CDR3: CASTYGGADEQFF

V: TRBV11-2
size: -
J: TRBJ2-1
D: -
DNA: TGTGCCAGCGGCATCGGACTTGAGCAGTTCTTC
CDR3: CASGIGLEQFF

V: TRBV5-6
size: -
J: TRBJ2-1
D: TRBD2
DNA: TGTGCCAGCAGCTTGGGATTGCCAGCGGGGGACTCCTACAATGAGCAGTTCTTC
CDR3: CASSLGLPAGDSYNEQFF

V: TRBV2
size: -
J: TRBJ1-3
D: -
DNA: TGTGCCAGCAGGGCCTTTGACAGCTCTGGAAACACCATATATTTT
CDR3: CASRAFDSSGNTIYF

V: TRBV11-2
size: -
J: TRBJ1-2
D: TRBD1
DNA: TGTGCCAGCAGCCCGGGACAGGGGTTTGGCTACACCTTC
CDR3: CASSPGQGFGYTF

V: TRBV10-3
size: -
J: TRBJ2-7
D: -
DNA: TGTGCCATCAGTGCAGGGAATAGCTACGAGCAGTACTTC
CDR3: CAISAGNSYEQYF

V: TRBV7-9
size: -
J: TRBJ2-5
D: -
DNA: TGTGCCAGCAGCTTACCCGCCAGACAAGAGACCCAGTACTTC
CDR3: CASSLPARQETQYF

V: TRBV7-2
size: -
J: TRBJ2-3
D: TRBD2
DNA: TGTGCCAGCAGCTTTGGGGGGGGAACGCAGTATTTT
CDR3: CASSFGGGTQYF

V: TRBV2
size: few
J: TRBJ1-1
D: -
DNA: TGTGCCAGGGTCGGGGGGGGCAACACTGAAGCTTTCTTT
CDR3: CARVGGGNTEAFF

V: TRBV4-3
size: -
J: TRBJ2-7
D: -
DNA: TGCGCCAGCAGCCAAGCGGACTCAACTTCCTACGAGCAGTACTTC
CDR3: CASSQADSTSYEQYF

V: TRBV30
size: -
J: TRBJ2-7
D: -
DNA: TGTGCCTGGAGCGAGGGGGGGAACGAGCAGTACTTC
CDR3: CAWSEGGNEQYF

V: TRBV10-3
size: -
J: TRBJ1-2
D: -
DNA: TGTGCCATCAAGGAGGACAGCTACTTTCAAGGTGGCTACACCTTC
CDR3: CAIKEDSYFQGGYTF

V: TRBV6-6
size: -
J: TRBJ2-3
D: -
DNA: TGTGCCAGCAAGGCAGGGGTTGGTACGCAGTATTTT
CDR3: CASKAGVGTQYF

V: TRBV7-2
size: -
J: TRBJ2-1
D: TRBD2
DNA: TGTGCCAGCAGCTACAGCGGGGGGGCGGTAAATGAGCAGTTCTTC
CDR3: CASSYSGGAVNEQFF

V: TRBV14
size: -
J: TRBJ2-5
D: -
DNA: TGTGCCAGCAGCCTATCCCGGGAAAGGGCCCAGTACTTC
CDR3: CASSLSRERAQYF

V: TRBV11-3
size: -
J: TRBJ2-3
D: -
DNA: TGTGCCAGCAGGCCTTCCGTGGGGCACACAGATACGCAGTATTTT
CDR3: CASRPSVGHTDTQYF

V: TRBV6-5
size: -
J: TRBJ2-5
D: TRBD1
DNA: TGTGCCAGCCGGCACGAGGACAGGGGAAGCGAGACCCAGTACTTC
CDR3: CASRHEDRGSETQYF

V: TRBV29-1
size: -
J: TRBJ1-2
D: TRBD1
DNA: TGCAGCATTCGGACAGGGGATAACTATGGCTACACCTTC
CDR3: CSIRTGDNYGYTF

V: TRBV7-9
size: -
J: TRBJ2-7
D: TRBD1
DNA: TGTGCCAGCAGCTCCACCCGGGACAGCTCCTACGAGCAGTACTTC
CDR3: CASSSTRDSSYEQYF

V: TRBV18
size: -
J: TRBJ2-7
D: -
DNA: TGTGCCAGCTCACCGGATAGACTAGAATACTCCTACGAGCAGTACTTC
CDR3: CASSPDRLEYSYEQYF

V: TRBV7-7
size: -
J: TRBJ2-2
D: -
DNA: TGTGCCAGCAGCTTAGTACCCGCCGGGACACTGAACACCGGGGAGCTGTTTTTT
CDR3: CASSLVPAGTLNTGELFF

V: TRBV9
size: -
J: TRBJ2-5
D: -
DNA: TGTGCCAGCAGCGGAGGACAGTCTGGGGAGACCCAGTACTTC
CDR3: CASSGGQSGETQYF

V: TRBV14
size: -
J: TRBJ2-1
D: TRBD2
DNA: TGTGCCAGCAGCCACGGAAAAACTAGCGGGGGCTACAATGAGCAGTTCTTC
CDR3: CASSHGKTSGGYNEQFF

V: TRBV27
size: -
J: TRBJ2-7
D: -
DNA: TGTGCCAGCAGGTCAGTCGCCTACGAGCAGTACTTC
CDR3: CASRSVAYEQYF

V: TRBV27
size: -
J: TRBJ2-1
D: -
DNA: TGTGCCAGCCGGTCCCCCCATGAGCAGTTCTTC
CDR3: CASRSPHEQFF

V: TRBV19
size: -
J: TRBJ1-2
D: -
DNA: TGTGCCAGTAGTATAGAACTAGGACAGCCAAACTATGGCTACACCTTC
CDR3: CASSIELGQPNYGYTF

V: TRBV4-3
size: -
J: TRBJ1-6
D: -
DNA: TGCGCCAGCAGCCAATCCACAAGCTCCTATAATTCACCCCTCCACTTT
CDR3: CASSQSTSSYNSPLHF

V: TRBV6-5
size: once
J: TRBJ2-7
D: -
DNA: TGTGCCAGCAGTTACGGAGGGGGCGGCGAGCAGTACTTC
CDR3: CASSYGGGGEQYF

V: TRBV27
size: -
J: TRBJ2-7
D: TRBD1
DNA: TGTGCCAGCAGTCCCCAGGGGGCGCTGAACGAGCAGTACTTC
CDR3: CASSPQGALNEQYF

V: TRBV6-6
size: -
J: TRBJ1-2
D: -
DNA: TGTGCCAGCAGTTACTCGTCACAGGTTAATGGCTACACCTTC
CDR3: CASSYSSQVNGYTF